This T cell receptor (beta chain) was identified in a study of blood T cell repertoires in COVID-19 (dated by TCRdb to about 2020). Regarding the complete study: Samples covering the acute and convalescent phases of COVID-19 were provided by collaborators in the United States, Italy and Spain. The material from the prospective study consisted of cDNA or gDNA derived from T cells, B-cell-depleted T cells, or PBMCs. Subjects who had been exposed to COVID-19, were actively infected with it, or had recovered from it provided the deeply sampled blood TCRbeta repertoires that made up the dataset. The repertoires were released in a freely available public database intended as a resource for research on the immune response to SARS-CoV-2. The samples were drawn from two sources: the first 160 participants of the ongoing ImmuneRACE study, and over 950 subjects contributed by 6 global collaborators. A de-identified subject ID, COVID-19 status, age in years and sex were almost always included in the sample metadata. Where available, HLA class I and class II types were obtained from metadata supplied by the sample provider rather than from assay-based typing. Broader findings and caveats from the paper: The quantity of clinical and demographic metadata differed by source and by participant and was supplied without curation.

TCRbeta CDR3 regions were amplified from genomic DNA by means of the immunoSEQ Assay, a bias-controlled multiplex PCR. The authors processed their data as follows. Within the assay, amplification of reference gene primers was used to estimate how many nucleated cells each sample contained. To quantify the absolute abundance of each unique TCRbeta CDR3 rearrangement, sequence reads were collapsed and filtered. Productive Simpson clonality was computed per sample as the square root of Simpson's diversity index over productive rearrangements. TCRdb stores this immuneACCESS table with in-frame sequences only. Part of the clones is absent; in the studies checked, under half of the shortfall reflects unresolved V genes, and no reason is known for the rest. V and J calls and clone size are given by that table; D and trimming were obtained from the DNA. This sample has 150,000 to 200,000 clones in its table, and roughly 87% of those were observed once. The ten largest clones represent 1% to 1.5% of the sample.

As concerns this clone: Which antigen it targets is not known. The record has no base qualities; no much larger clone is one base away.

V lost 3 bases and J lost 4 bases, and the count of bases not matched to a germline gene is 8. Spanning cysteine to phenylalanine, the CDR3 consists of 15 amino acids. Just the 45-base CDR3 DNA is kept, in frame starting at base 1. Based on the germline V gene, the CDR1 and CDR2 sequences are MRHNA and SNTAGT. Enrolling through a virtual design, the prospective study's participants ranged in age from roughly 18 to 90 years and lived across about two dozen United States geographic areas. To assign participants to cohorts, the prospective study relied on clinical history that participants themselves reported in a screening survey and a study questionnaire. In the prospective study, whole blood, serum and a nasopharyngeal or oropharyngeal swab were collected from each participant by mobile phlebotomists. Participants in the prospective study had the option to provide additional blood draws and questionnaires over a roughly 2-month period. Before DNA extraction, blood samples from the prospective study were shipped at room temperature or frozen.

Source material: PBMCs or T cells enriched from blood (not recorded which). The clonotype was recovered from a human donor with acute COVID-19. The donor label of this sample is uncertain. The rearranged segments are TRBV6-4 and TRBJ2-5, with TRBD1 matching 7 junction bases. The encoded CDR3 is CASSEEAGGAETQYF. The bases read TGTGCCAGCAGTGAAGAGGCAGGGGGTGCAGAGACCCAGTACTTC.